Listed below are T cell receptor beta chains from one sample, sequenced in a study of naive and memory T cell subsets. TCRdb analysed the UMI-ligation and nested PCR reads with MiXCR anew, one entry per CDR3 protein. Among about 120,000 distinct CDR3 sequences listed, over 30% were seen once. Material: central memory CD4+ T cells from blood. The source is a human donor in good health. CDR3s include the opening cysteine and the closing phenylalanine or tryptophan. A D gene is named only where the DNA matches it firmly. Expanded clones are given a class, and other clones once, few, many or no size at all.

abundance: .; len: 19; d_gene: TRBD1; j_gene: TRBJ1-4; v_gene: TRBV7-2; CDR3nt: TGTGCCAGCAGCCCAAAGACAGGGTTCTTTGATTTGACTAATGAAAAACTGTTTTTT; CDR3aa: CASSPKTGFFDLTNEKLFF
abundance: few; len: 15; d_gene: .; j_gene: TRBJ1-5; v_gene: TRBV28; CDR3nt: TGTGCCAGCAGCAACCTGGGGAAGGCTAATCAGCCCCAGCATTTT; CDR3aa: CASSNLGKANQPQHF
abundance: .; len: 14; d_gene: .; j_gene: TRBJ2-7; v_gene: TRBV20-1; CDR3nt: TGCAGTGCTAGTGAAGGCAGGGTGGTCGGCGAGCAGTACTTC; CDR3aa: CSASEGRVVGEQYF
abundance: .; len: 11; d_gene: .; j_gene: TRBJ1-1; v_gene: TRBV12-5; CDR3nt: TGTGCTAGTGGCTACGGGTTTGAAGCTTTCTTT; CDR3aa: CASGYGFEAFF
abundance: few; len: 12; d_gene: .; j_gene: TRBJ1-2; v_gene: TRBV12-3/TRBV12-4; CDR3nt: TGTGCCAGCAGTTTGGGGAACTATGGCTACACCTTC; CDR3aa: CASSLGNYGYTF
abundance: many; len: 19; d_gene: .; j_gene: TRBJ2-4; v_gene: TRBV7-2; CDR3nt: TGTGCCAGCAGCTTTGCCACCGGGGGTCAGGGGGTAGCCAAAAACATTCAGTACTTC; CDR3aa: CASSFATGGQGVAKNIQYF
abundance: .; len: 14; d_gene: .; j_gene: TRBJ1-5; v_gene: TRBV19; CDR3nt: TGTGCCAGTAGTCGTGCGTATAGCAATCAGCCCCAGCATTTT; CDR3aa: CASSRAYSNQPQHF
abundance: few; len: 14; d_gene: .; j_gene: TRBJ1-6; v_gene: TRBV6-6; CDR3nt: TGTGCCAGCAGTTACTCGCGACCCGATTCACCCCTCCACTTT; CDR3aa: CASSYSRPDSPLHF
abundance: .; len: 16; d_gene: .; j_gene: TRBJ2-7; v_gene: TRBV5-1; CDR3nt: TGCGCCAGCAGCTGGGATTCGGGCGCCGGACCCTACGAGCAGTACTTC; CDR3aa: CASSWDSGAGPYEQYF
abundance: .; len: 16; d_gene: .; j_gene: TRBJ1-5; v_gene: TRBV4-3; CDR3nt: TGCGCCAGCAGCCAAGAAAGTGGGCAGGGGTATCAGCCCCAGCATTTT; CDR3aa: CASSQESGQGYQPQHF
abundance: .; len: 14; d_gene: .; j_gene: TRBJ2-7; v_gene: TRBV7-2; CDR3nt: TGTGCCAGCAGCTGGGGATTCGGAGGGTACGAGCAGTACTTC; CDR3aa: CASSWGFGGYEQYF
abundance: .; len: 13; d_gene: .; j_gene: TRBJ2-3; v_gene: TRBV11-3; CDR3nt: TGTGCCAGCAGCTCCTACAGTCTAGATACGCAGTATTTT; CDR3aa: CASSSYSLDTQYF
abundance: .; len: 14; d_gene: TRBD2; j_gene: TRBJ2-1; v_gene: TRBV6-2/TRBV6-3; CDR3nt: TGTGCCAGCAAGTCAAGCGGGAGCTACAATGAGCAGTTCTTC; CDR3aa: CASKSSGSYNEQFF
abundance: .; len: 16; d_gene: TRBD1; j_gene: TRBJ2-4; v_gene: TRBV27; CDR3nt: TGTGCCAGCAGACCACAGGGGTCTTTAGCCAAAAACATTCAGTACTTC; CDR3aa: CASRPQGSLAKNIQYF
abundance: .; len: 17; d_gene: .; j_gene: TRBJ1-5; v_gene: TRBV28; CDR3nt: TGTGCCAGCAGACAGGGTCGAAGGAGTCTGAGCAATCAGCCCCAGCATTTT; CDR3aa: CASRQGRRSLSNQPQHF
abundance: .; len: 17; d_gene: TRBD2; j_gene: TRBJ2-1; v_gene: TRBV4-1; CDR3nt: TGCGCCAGCAGCCTAATATCCGGGACTAGCGGGTACAATGAGCAGTTCTTC; CDR3aa: CASSLISGTSGYNEQFF
abundance: .; len: 15; d_gene: .; j_gene: TRBJ1-5; v_gene: TRBV7-9; CDR3nt: TGTGCCAGCAGCTTAGCAGGAAGTTCTAATCAGCCCCAGCATTTT; CDR3aa: CASSLAGSSNQPQHF
abundance: few; len: 14; d_gene: TRBD1; j_gene: TRBJ2-7; v_gene: TRBV5-1; CDR3nt: TGCGCCAGCAGCTTGGCGACAGGGCTCTACGAGCAGTACTTC; CDR3aa: CASSLATGLYEQYF
abundance: few; len: 16; d_gene: TRBD1; j_gene: TRBJ2-5; v_gene: TRBV12-3/TRBV12-4; CDR3nt: TGTGCCAGCAGCCTCGCGTCGGGGGGACAGGGGGAGACCCAGTACTTC; CDR3aa: CASSLASGGQGETQYF
abundance: few; len: 15; d_gene: TRBD2; j_gene: TRBJ2-1; v_gene: TRBV5-1; CDR3nt: TGCGCCAGCAGCTTACTAGCGGGAGCAAACAATGAGCAGTTCTTC; CDR3aa: CASSLLAGANNEQFF
abundance: few; len: 13; d_gene: .; j_gene: TRBJ2-2; v_gene: TRBV20-1; CDR3nt: TGCAGTGCTAGAGGTTCGAACACCGGGGAGCTGTTTTTT; CDR3aa: CSARGSNTGELFF
abundance: many; len: 15; d_gene: .; j_gene: TRBJ2-2; v_gene: TRBV7-6; CDR3nt: TGTGCCAGCAGCTTAGCGCTAGCGTCGGCCGGGGAGCTGTTTTTT; CDR3aa: CASSLALASAGELFF
abundance: few; len: 15; d_gene: .; j_gene: TRBJ2-6; v_gene: TRBV6-6; CDR3nt: TGTGCCAGCAGAGGACGGGATTCTGGGGCCAACGTCCTGACTTTC; CDR3aa: CASRGRDSGANVLTF
abundance: .; len: 14; d_gene: .; j_gene: TRBJ2-6; v_gene: TRBV12-3/TRBV12-4; CDR3nt: TGTGCCAGCAGTTTGATCTCTGGGGCCAACGTCCTGACTTTC; CDR3aa: CASSLISGANVLTF
abundance: many; len: 14; d_gene: .; j_gene: TRBJ2-4; v_gene: TRBV3-1; CDR3nt: TGTGCCAGCAGCCAAGATCTTATTCAAAACATTCAGTACTTC; CDR3aa: CASSQDLIQNIQYF
abundance: once; len: 12; d_gene: .; j_gene: TRBJ2-6; v_gene: TRBV20-1; CDR3nt: TGCAGTGTGTCCTCTGGGGCCAACGTCCTGACTTTC; CDR3aa: CSVSSGANVLTF
abundance: .; len: 15; d_gene: TRBD1; j_gene: TRBJ2-1; v_gene: TRBV7-9; CDR3nt: TGTGCCAGCAGCCGGACAGGGGGCCCCTACAATGAGCAGTTCTTC; CDR3aa: CASSRTGGPYNEQFF
abundance: few; len: 14; d_gene: TRBD2; j_gene: TRBJ2-4; v_gene: TRBV6-2/TRBV6-3; CDR3nt: TGTGCCAGCCTCCAATCGGGAGGGGAAAACATTCAGTACTTC; CDR3aa: CASLQSGGENIQYF
abundance: many; len: 16; d_gene: TRBD2; j_gene: TRBJ2-1; v_gene: TRBV6-5; CDR3nt: TGTGCCAGCAGTATTACTAGCGGGATCCCCCTCAATGAGCAGTTCTTC; CDR3aa: CASSITSGIPLNEQFF
abundance: few; len: 15; d_gene: .; j_gene: TRBJ1-1; v_gene: TRBV7-8; CDR3nt: TGTGCCAGCAGGCTCGGTGGGGGGAGGAACACTGAAGCTTTCTTT; CDR3aa: CASRLGGGRNTEAFF
abundance: .; len: 11; d_gene: .; j_gene: TRBJ2-3; v_gene: TRBV29-1; CDR3nt: TGCAGCGTTGAAGAAGGGCATACGCAGTATTTT; CDR3aa: CSVEEGHTQYF
abundance: few; len: 11; d_gene: .; j_gene: TRBJ2-5; v_gene: TRBV29-1; CDR3nt: TGCAGCGTTGCAATGCTGGAGACCCAGTACTTC; CDR3aa: CSVAMLETQYF
abundance: .; len: 16; d_gene: TRBD2; j_gene: TRBJ2-5; v_gene: TRBV9; CDR3nt: TGTGCCAGCAGCTCCCCTAAGGGAGGGACCCAAGAGACCCAGTACTTC; CDR3aa: CASSSPKGGTQETQYF
abundance: .; len: 14; d_gene: TRBD2; j_gene: TRBJ2-7; v_gene: TRBV7-3; CDR3nt: TGTGCCAGCAGCCCCGGACTAGCGGGAGACGAGAAGTACTTC; CDR3aa: CASSPGLAGDEKYF
abundance: few; len: 15; d_gene: TRBD1; j_gene: TRBJ2-2; v_gene: TRBV2; CDR3nt: TGTGCCAGCAGTGAAACCCGGACAGGGGCCGGGGAGCTGTTTTTT; CDR3aa: CASSETRTGAGELFF
abundance: few; len: 16; d_gene: TRBD2; j_gene: TRBJ2-4; v_gene: TRBV5-1; CDR3nt: TGCGCCAGCAGCTTGGAGAGCGGGAGATTCGGAAACATTCAGTACTTC; CDR3aa: CASSLESGRFGNIQYF
abundance: .; len: 14; d_gene: .; j_gene: TRBJ2-7; v_gene: TRBV28; CDR3nt: TGTGCCAGCAGTTACGGGCCGGGGGTCTACGAGCAGTACTTC; CDR3aa: CASSYGPGVYEQYF
abundance: .; len: 12; d_gene: TRBD1; j_gene: TRBJ2-7; v_gene: TRBV29-1; CDR3nt: TGCAGCGTCAGGACAGGCCCTTACGAGCAGTACTTC; CDR3aa: CSVRTGPYEQYF
abundance: .; len: 15; d_gene: TRBD1; j_gene: TRBJ1-1; v_gene: TRBV28; CDR3nt: TGTGCCAGCAGTCCATCGAGGGACAGGAACACTGAAGCTTTCTTT; CDR3aa: CASSPSRDRNTEAFF
abundance: .; len: 13; d_gene: .; j_gene: TRBJ1-1; v_gene: TRBV12-5; CDR3nt: TGTGCTAGTGGTTTGATACAATTCACTGAAGCTTTCTTT; CDR3aa: CASGLIQFTEAFF
abundance: .; len: 14; d_gene: .; j_gene: TRBJ2-2; v_gene: TRBV12-3/TRBV12-4; CDR3nt: TGTGCCACCCCGCTCCCGGGAGCGGGCGGGGAGCTGTTTTTT; CDR3aa: CATPLPGAGGELFF
abundance: few; len: 14; d_gene: TRBD1; j_gene: TRBJ1-1; v_gene: TRBV3-1; CDR3nt: TGTGCCAGCAGCCAAGCGAAGGGGGCGACTGAAGCTTTCTTT; CDR3aa: CASSQAKGATEAFF
abundance: few; len: 16; d_gene: TRBD2; j_gene: TRBJ2-7; v_gene: TRBV20-1; CDR3nt: TGCAGTGCTAGAGCGTTAAGTAGCGGGAGGGCCTACGAGCAGTACTTC; CDR3aa: CSARALSSGRAYEQYF
abundance: few; len: 12; d_gene: .; j_gene: TRBJ1-1; v_gene: TRBV7-6; CDR3nt: TGTGCCAGCAGCGCGCAGGACAGTCAAGCTTTCTTT; CDR3aa: CASSAQDSQAFF
abundance: .; len: 13; d_gene: .; j_gene: TRBJ2-1; v_gene: TRBV7-8; CDR3nt: TGTGCCAGCAGCTTGGACGTTTACAATGAGCAGTTCTTC; CDR3aa: CASSLDVYNEQFF
abundance: few; len: 18; d_gene: TRBD2; j_gene: TRBJ2-1; v_gene: TRBV5-1; CDR3nt: TGCGCCAGCAGCTTCCGACTAGCGGGGGGGGATAGGCTTAGTGAGCAGTTCTTC; CDR3aa: CASSFRLAGGDRLSEQFF
abundance: .; len: 17; d_gene: TRBD2; j_gene: TRBJ2-1; v_gene: TRBV7-9; CDR3nt: TGTGCCAGCAGCTCAGGACTAGCGGGAGAAATCTACAATGAGCAGTTCTTC; CDR3aa: CASSSGLAGEIYNEQFF
abundance: .; len: 14; d_gene: TRBD2; j_gene: TRBJ2-1; v_gene: TRBV20-1; CDR3nt: TGCAGTGCTAGACGGGAGGTTTCCTACAATGAGCAGTTCTTC; CDR3aa: CSARREVSYNEQFF
abundance: .; len: 15; d_gene: .; j_gene: TRBJ2-7; v_gene: TRBV6-5; CDR3nt: TGTGCCAGCACCCTTTCGGGCCACCTTACCTACGAGCAGTACTTC; CDR3aa: CASTLSGHLTYEQYF